This T cell receptor beta chain appears in the sequencing data of a study of cytomegalovirus exposure and HLA in healthy donors. The CDR3 consists of 15 residues. Germline-derived CDR1 and CDR2 are SGDLS and YYNGEE. V was trimmed by 1 base and J by 3 bases, leaving 14 bases between them. With 60 Vbeta and 13 Jbeta primers, the PCR was carried out. The method was immunoSEQ multiplex PCR; TCRdb's version includes in-frame clones alone and lacks a portion of them. The sample gives roughly 36,000 clones, 74% of which show up once; 6.3% is in the top ten. This clone showed up just once. V and J are TRBV9 and TRBJ2-7, with D possibly matching TRBD2 (6 bases). The receptor was derived from a man aged 25-45 years in good health and CMV-seronegative. Specimen: PBMCs. The DNA of the CDR3 is TGTGCCAGCAGCGTATCTTGGGACTCGGGCTACGAGCAGTACTTC. Amino acids: CASSVSWDSGYEQYF.